This TCR beta chain was identified in a study of T cell responses to AZD1222 COVID-19 vaccine. Findings of the study overall: Every sample of the repertoires postdated the peak T cell response. Spike-specific TCR breadth and depth were elevated following two AZD1222 doses.

The CDR3 consists of 14 residues. J was trimmed by 3 bases and V by 5 bases; bases with no gene match: 5. The germline CDR1 and CDR2 sequences are WSHSY and SAAADI. In regard to this clone: The antigen remains unidentified.

TCRdb's table, derived via immunoSEQ multiplex PCR, lists solely in-frame clones and lacks some. The data contain approximately 110,000 clones, 92% of them seen just once; the ten biggest clones take up approximately 8%. This clonotype originated in an adult who received the AZD1222 COVID-19 vaccine. The sample in question was peripheral blood, obtained 28 days after the second AZD1222 dose. V usage is TRBV10-2 and J usage is TRBJ2-3; TRBD1 matches 7 bases. The CDR3 sequence is CASSNRGETDTQYF. The CDR3 DNA reads TGCGCCAGCAGTAACAGGGGAGAGACAGATACGCAGTATTTT.